This entry lists 30 T cell receptor beta chains sequenced from one sample in a study of cytomegalovirus exposure and HLA in healthy donors. 60 Vbeta and 13 Jbeta primers were used in PCR. The assay was immunoSEQ multiplex PCR, and TCRdb's table has in-frame clones only and misses some. The data hold about 79,000 clones, with roughly two thirds observed a single time. Source material: PBMCs. Receptors were obtained from a woman aged 45-59 years in good health and CMV-seropositive.

Here the CDR3 reads CASSYRGGQGFYEQFF. In nucleotides, the CDR3 is TGTGCCAGCAGCTATCGCGGGGGACAGGGGTTCTATGAGCAGTTCTTC. V usage is TRBV7-2 and J usage is TRBJ2-1; TRBD1 matches at 10 bases. CDR1 is SGHTA and CDR2 is FQGNSA in the germline V gene. V gave up 4 bases and J gave up 8 bases; unmatched junction bases: 11. CDR3 length equals 16 residues.

CDR3 DNA sequence: TGTGCCAGCAGCTTAATTGCGGACACCAGATACGAGCAGTACTTC. It specifies CASSLIADTRYEQYF. The chain is built from TRBV7-6 and TRBJ2-7; TRBD1 might be the D (5 bases). CDR3 length equals 15 residues. The V end was cut by 2 bases, the J end by 4 bases, with 15 bases between. Germline CDR1 reads SGHVS; CDR2 reads FNYEAQ.

The chain carries TRBV7-8 and TRBJ1-4; TRBD1 is a possible D gene (6 bases). CDR3 length equals 15 residues. Germline assignment: CDR1 SGHVS and CDR2 FQNEAQ. Trimming took 5 bases from V and 7 from J, leaving 17 bases between them. CDR3 in DNA: TGTGCCAGCAGCCTCCAGAGGGGGAAGATTGAAAAACTGTTTTTT. Amino acid sequence: CASSLQRGKIEKLFF.

The V gene is TRBV5-1, the J gene TRBJ2-2, with D unclear. Germline V gives CDR1 SGHRS, CDR2 YFSETQ. The CDR3 runs 13 residues. V shed 4 bases and J shed 8 bases, with 12 bases lying between them. The CDR3 is CASSGPDLGELFF. For the CDR3, the DNA is TGCGCCAGCAGCGGCCCAGACTTAGGGGAGCTGTTTTTT. Supplemented by reference TRBV5-1 and TRBJ2-2, the full variable domain reads KAGVTQTPRYLIKTRGQQVTLSCSPISGHRSVSWYQQTPGQGLQFLFEYFSETQRNKGNFPGRFSGRQFSNSRSEMNVSTLELGDSALYLCASSGPDLGELFFGEGSRLTVL.

This clone was seen once. This chain links TRBV11-2 with TRBJ1-2, with D hard to call. V was shortened by 1 base and J by 8 bases, with 11 bases between the two germline ends. The germline CDR1 and CDR2 sequences are SGHAT and FQNNGV. The CDR3 sequence is 13 residues long. The CDR3 spells CASSLGGSLGYTF. For the CDR3, the DNA is TGTGCCAGCAGCTTAGGAGGGTCGTTGGGCTACACCTTC.

V and J are TRBV18 and TRBJ2-1; 10 nucleotides match TRBD2. V was pared by 2 bases and J by 8 bases, with 3 bases of the junction left unmatched. The CDR3 length is 14 residues. CDR1 and CDR2 (germline): KGHSH, LQKENI. The CDR3 region is CASSPTSGDYEQFF. As DNA, the CDR3 is TGTGCCAGCTCACCAACTAGCGGGGACTATGAGCAGTTCTTC.

The chain carries TRBV7-3 and TRBJ2-1, with unresolved D. Trimming removed 2 bases at V and 5 bases at J, with 10 bases between. The CDR3 contains 14 residues. Germline V lookup: CDR1 SGHTA, CDR2 FQGTGA. Written as DNA, the CDR3 is TGTGCCAGCAGCTTATCAGGTGCGAACAATGAGCAGTTCTTC. Its translation is CASSLSGANNEQFF.

This clone turned up a few times. The chain links TRBV11-2 to TRBJ1-5, with TRBD1 matching 7 bases. V trimming: 5 bases; J trimming: 9 bases; junction bases outside the gene matches: 10. Germline CDR1 is SGHAT and CDR2 is FQNNGV. This CDR3 has 14 amino acids. The CDR3 sequence: CASSPTGRWGPQHF. CDR3 DNA sequence: TGTGCCAGCAGCCCGACAGGGAGGTGGGGGCCCCAGCATTTT.

This sequence joins TRBV5-4 and TRBJ1-2; D is uncertain. V gave up 3 bases and J gave up 1 base, with 16 bases separating them. Germline V gene lookup returns CDR1 SGHNT and CDR2 YYREEE (reference sequence). The CDR3 extends over 16 amino acids. The CDR3 spells CASSSPSRRFNYGYTF. Written as DNA, the CDR3 is TGTGCCAGCAGCTCACCTAGTCGACGGTTTAACTATGGCTACACCTTC.

The chain links TRBV5-6 to TRBJ1-4, with unresolved D. The CDR3 sequence is 14 residues long. Germline V lookup: CDR1 SGHDT, CDR2 YYEEEE. V was shortened by 3 bases and J by 4 bases, with 10 bases between the two germline ends. DNA for the CDR3: TGTGCCAGCAGCTCCGGCGGGCTTAATGAAAAACTGTTTTTT. Amino acid sequence: CASSSGGLNEKLFF.

The chain couples TRBV30 to TRBJ2-3, with D uncertain. This CDR3 has 16 amino acids. The V gene lost 0 bases and the J gene lost 0 bases, with 13 bases spanning the gap. The germline CDR1 and CDR2 sequences are GTSNPN and SVGIG (reference sequence). CDR3 bases: TGTGCCTGGAGTGTACTAACTTTTACTAGCACAGATACGCAGTATTTT. Translating gives CAWSVLTFTSTDTQYF.

V is TRBV6-1 and J is TRBJ1-1, with D hard to call. The CDR3 contains 14 residues. Trimming shortened V by 7 bases and J by 5 bases, and 17 bases separated the two germline ends. From germline, CDR1 is MNHNS and CDR2 SASEGT. Here the CDR3 DNA reads TGTGCCAGCAAACTATCGGGAACTGTGACTGAAGCTTTCTTT. Amino acid sequence: CASKLSGTVTEAFF.

The chain links TRBV9 to TRBJ1-2; D uncertain. CDR3 length: 13 residues. V dropped 0 bases and J dropped 9 bases, with 12 bases sitting between them. Germline CDR1 and CDR2: SGDLS and YYNGEE. CDR3 amino acids: CASSVEGGDRYTF. In nucleotides, the CDR3 is TGTGCCAGCAGCGTAGAGGGAGGCGATCGCTACACCTTC. The variable domain in full, completed from reference TRBV9 and TRBJ1-2, reads DSGVTQTPKHLITATGQRVTLRCSPRSGDLSVYWYQQSLDQGLQFLIQYYNGEERAKGNILERFSAQQFPDLHSELNLSSLELGDSALYFCASSVEGGDRYTFGSGTRLTVV.

The chain recombines TRBV11-3 with TRBJ2-7; weak D call: TRBD1 (5 bases). V gave up 4 bases and J gave up 4 bases, with 11 bases separating them. CDR3 length equals 13 residues. The germline gives CDR1 SGHNT, CDR2 YENEEA. DNA of the CDR3: TGTGCCAGCAGCTACGACAGAGGTTACGAGCAGTACTTC. Its translation is CASSYDRGYEQYF.

This clone appeared once. This chain joins TRBV4-1 and TRBJ2-2; D is possibly TRBD2 (6 bases). Germline V gives CDR1 MGHRA, CDR2 YSYEKL. The V end was cut by 5 bases, the J end by 2 bases, with 15 bases between. The length of the CDR3 is 16 residues. CDR3 region: CASSSSRRGNTGELFF. CDR3 sequence (DNA): TGCGCCAGCAGCTCAAGTAGGAGGGGTAACACCGGGGAGCTGTTTTTT.

The V gene is TRBV9, the J gene TRBJ1-6, with 8 bases aligning to TRBD1. The CDR3 consists of 15 residues. The J segment lost 5 bases and the V segment lost 4 bases, leaving 5 bases of the junction unmatched. CDR1 is SGDLS, CDR2 YYNGEE, per germline. The CDR3, as DNA: TGTGCCAGCAGCATAGGACAGGGAGATAATTCACCCCTCCACTTT. It is translated as CASSIGQGDNSPLHF.

Only a few counts were recorded for this clone. The chain is built from TRBV6-1 and TRBJ1-5; D perhaps matches TRBD1 (6 bases). Germline V lookup: CDR1 MNHNS, CDR2 SASEGT. V gave up 5 bases and J gave up 4 bases, with 15 bases separating them. CDR3 length equals 15 residues. CDR3 sequence: CASSLDSPKNQPQHF. Written as DNA, the CDR3 is TGTGCCAGCAGTCTGGACAGCCCTAAGAATCAGCCCCAGCATTTT.

In the case of this clone: In the same sample, other DNA sequences code for this CDR3. The chain has TRBV5-1 and TRBJ2-3; TRBD2 matches 12 bases. Trimming at V came to 0 bases and at J to 3 bases, leaving 2 bases not matched to a gene. Germline lookup yields CDR1 SGHRS and CDR2 YFSETQ. The CDR3 is 16 residues long. The CDR3 sequence: CASSLALAGGTDTQYF. For the CDR3, the DNA is TGCGCCAGCAGCTTGGCACTAGCGGGGGGAACAGATACGCAGTATTTT.

This sequence joins TRBV7-6 and TRBJ1-3; D is unresolved. Germline CDR1 reads SGHVS; CDR2 reads FNYEAQ. With 2 bases removed from V and 3 bases from J, the gap between germline ends came to 8 bases. The CDR3 covers 14 residues. The CDR3 DNA reads TGTGCCAGCAGCTTACCGGGAGTTGGAAACACCATATATTTT. Its protein is CASSLPGVGNTIYF.

The CDR3 sequence: CASSLTGVGKRTDTQYF. The CDR3 nucleotides read TGTGCCAGCAGCTTGACAGGGGTGGGTAAAAGGACAGATACGCAGTATTTT. J is TRBJ2-3 and V is TRBV5-6; the match to TRBD1 covers 7 bases. V was clipped by 1 base and J by 3 bases; unmatched bases: 11. CDR1 and CDR2 (germline): SGHDT, YYEEEE. This CDR3 has 17 residues.

This clone was picked up a small number of times. The chain recombines TRBV27 with TRBJ1-2, with D possibly matching TRBD1 (5 bases). Trimming pared 0 bases from V and 10 bases from J, leaving 9 bases between. This CDR3 spans 12 amino acids. Germline V lookup: CDR1 MNHEY, CDR2 SMNVEV (reference sequence). The CDR3 here is CASSLSAGDYTF. For the CDR3, the DNA is TGTGCCAGCAGTTTATCGGCGGGGGACTACACCTTC.

This clone showed up just a few times. This rearrangement joins TRBV5-4 to TRBJ1-3; TRBD1 is a possible D gene (5 bases). There are 15 residues in the CDR3. Deletions cut 4 bases from V and 0 bases from J, with 11 bases between. Germline V CDR1 and CDR2: SGHNT, YYREEE (reference sequence). The CDR3 spells CASSRGLSSGNTIYF. CDR3 in DNA: TGTGCCAGCAGCCGGGGACTGAGCTCTGGAAACACCATATATTTT.

The gene calls are TRBV14 and TRBJ1-6, with 7 bases aligning to TRBD1. The V gene end was trimmed by 0 bases and the J gene end by 7 bases; junction bases not matched to a gene: 3. This CDR3 is built from 15 residues. The germline gives CDR1 SGHDN, CDR2 FVKESK. CDR3 DNA sequence: TGTGCCAGCAGCCAAGATCCAGGGGGGAATTCACCCCTCCACTTT. Protein: CASSQDPGGNSPLHF. The full variable domain, its missing parts supplied by reference TRBV14 and TRBJ1-6, is EAGVTQFPSHSVIEKGQTVTLRCDPISGHDNLYWYRRVMGKEIKFLLHFVKESKQDESGMPNNRFLAERTGGTYSTLKVQPAELEDSGVYFCASSQDPGGNSPLHFGNGTRLTVT.

This clone has only one observation. This chain joins TRBV5-5 and TRBJ1-3; D is undetermined. V dropped 4 bases and J dropped 0 bases, with 8 bases sitting between them. CDR1 and CDR2 from the germline V gene are SGHKS and YYEKEE (reference sequence). The CDR3 is 14 residues long. This CDR3 reads CASSQTSSGNTIYF. CDR3 nucleotide sequence: TGTGCCAGCAGCCAAACGAGCTCTGGAAACACCATATATTTT.

The chain carries TRBV19 and TRBJ1-3; D may be TRBD1 (5 bases). Germline V lookup: CDR1 LNHDA, CDR2 SQIVND (reference sequence). The length of the CDR3 is 14 residues. Trimming removed 7 bases from V and 0 bases from J, with 10 bases in between. CDR3 sequence reads: CASTRAASGNTIYF. As DNA, the CDR3 is TGTGCCAGTACCAGGGCGGCCTCTGGAAACACCATATATTTT.

V usage is TRBV28 and J usage is TRBJ2-5, with D possibly being TRBD2 (8 bases). V was clipped by 6 bases and J by 5 bases, with 22 bases between them. The germline V gene encodes CDR1 MDHEN and CDR2 SYDVKM. The CDR3 totals 16 residues. The CDR3 bases are TGTGCCAGCAGCAGCGCGGGGGGAGGGGGCGGCGAGACCCAGTACTTC. Its translation is CASSSAGGGGGETQYF.

This chain links TRBV10-3 with TRBJ1-2; D perhaps matches TRBD1 (6 bases). V was shortened by 0 bases and J by 14 bases, with 16 bases between the two germline ends. CDR1 and CDR2 from the germline V gene are ENHRY and SYGVKD. The CDR3 has 13 residues. CDR3 nucleotide sequence: TGTGCCATCAGTGAGTCGGGGACACCGGAAGGGACCTTC. This gives the protein CAISESGTPEGTF.

The chain is built from TRBV30 and TRBJ2-4, with no clear D. This CDR3 contains 12 residues. In germline, CDR1 is GTSNPN, CDR2 SVGIG (reference sequence). V lost 8 bases and J lost 2, with 10 bases in between. CDR3 sequence reads: CAAPGPKNIQYF. The CDR3 bases are TGTGCCGCCCCGGGTCCCAAAAACATTCAGTACTTC.

The DNA of the CDR3 is TGTGCCAGCAGTTCAAGTGGGGAGGGAGCCTACGAGCAGTACGTC. Residues: CASSSSGEGAYEQYV. The genes are TRBV28 and TRBJ2-7; 7 bases align to TRBD2. CDR3 length: 15 residues. Germline V gives CDR1 MDHEN, CDR2 SYDVKM. The ends lost 4 bases at V and 2 bases at J; junction bases unmatched: 8.

This chain joins TRBV7-8 and TRBJ1-1; D might be TRBD1 (5 bases). The CDR3 contains 12 residues. Trimming removed 3 bases at V and 10 bases at J, with 12 bases between. The V gene's germline CDR1 is SGHVS and CDR2 FQNEAQ. The chain's CDR3 is CASSLVAGGAFF. CDR3 DNA: TGTGCCAGCAGCTTGGTGGCGGGGGGAGCTTTCTTT.